These 20 T cell receptor beta chains were all obtained from the same sample, sequenced in a study of OX40 agonist ivuxolimab in advanced cancers. Sequencing used immunoSEQ multiplex PCR; TCRdb keeps in-frame clones, though not all of them. The sample has under 85,000 clones, over 90% seen once. The sample was CD4+ or CD8+ T cells sorted from blood, taken in a trial of the OX40 agonist ivuxolimab. The receptor source for this set is an adult with an advanced solid tumor such as melanoma, head and neck, liver or kidney cancer.

This chain connects TRBV5-1 to TRBJ2-1; TRBD2 matches 14 bases. V gave up 3 bases and J gave up 5 bases; unmatched junction bases: 10. Germline V gene sequence: CDR1 SGHRS, CDR2 YFSETQ. The CDR3 has 18 residues. The CDR3 nucleotides read TGCGCCAGCAGCTCAGGACTAGCGGGAGGCATAGGAGACAATGAGCAGTTCTTC. As protein: CASSSGLAGGIGDNEQFF. The variable domain in full, with the rest retrieved from reference TRBV5-1 and TRBJ2-1, is KAGVTQTPRYLIKTRGQQVTLSCSPISGHRSVSWYQQTPGQGLQFLFEYFSETQRNKGNFPGRFSGRQFSNSRSEMNVSTLELGDSALYLCASSSGLAGGIGDNEQFFGPGTRLTVL.

The chain links TRBV29-1 to TRBJ2-7, with D unresolved. The V gene lost 4 bases and the J gene lost 2 bases, with 9 bases spanning the gap. The CDR3 runs 12 residues. The germline gives CDR1 SQVTM, CDR2 ANQGSEA. CDR3 amino acids: CSVVAGAYEQYF. In nucleotides, the CDR3 is TGCAGCGTTGTTGCCGGAGCCTACGAGCAGTACTTC.

The rearrangement joins TRBV10-2 to TRBJ2-5, with D possibly TRBD2 on 6 matching bases. CDR1 is WSHSY and CDR2 is SAAADI in the germline V gene. Trimming pared 0 bases from V and 4 bases from J, leaving 21 bases between. The CDR3 is 18 amino acids. CDR3 loop: CASSESTRRDSEGETQYF. The CDR3 DNA sequence: TGCGCCAGCAGTGAGTCGACGCGCCGGGACTCCGAGGGAGAGACCCAGTACTTC.

The chain has TRBV27 and TRBJ1-2; 11 nucleotides agree with TRBD1. Germline lookup yields CDR1 MNHEY and CDR2 SMNVEV (reference sequence). This CDR3 spans 15 amino acids. V lost 4 bases to trimming and J lost 4 bases; unmatched junction nucleotides: 5. CDR3 loop: CASSYTGTGGYGYTF. CDR3 nucleotides: TGTGCCAGCAGTTACACAGGGACAGGGGGCTATGGCTACACCTTC.

V and J are TRBV9 and TRBJ1-2; the D gene is possibly TRBD1 (5 bases). The germline gives CDR1 SGDLS, CDR2 YYNGEE. V was clipped by 1 base and J by 2 bases, with 12 bases between them. The CDR3 is 15 residues long. CDR3 sequence: CASSVSQEGNYGYTF. The CDR3 nucleotides read TGTGCCAGCAGCGTATCTCAGGAGGGGAACTATGGCTACACCTTC.

This clone was detected once. The chain recombines TRBV10-3 with TRBJ1-1; D remains unclear. The germline gives CDR1 ENHRY, CDR2 SYGVKD. V was trimmed by 0 bases and J by 4 bases, leaving 6 bases between them. This CDR3 is 13 amino acids long. The CDR3 loop reads CAISESATTEAFF. The CDR3 nucleotides are TGTGCCATCAGTGAGTCAGCTACCACTGAAGCTTTCTTT.

The rearrangement joins TRBV15 to TRBJ2-5; D remains unclear. Trimming cost V 3 bases and J 1 base, with 9 bases left between them. CDR1 is LNHNV, CDR2 YYDKDF, per germline (reference sequence). This CDR3 is built from 14 residues. The CDR3 reads CATSSGRIQETQYF. CDR3 nucleotide sequence: TGTGCCACCAGCAGTGGACGGATCCAAGAGACCCAGTACTTC.

The V call is TRBV6-5, the J call TRBJ2-2, with no clear D. The CDR3 covers 14 residues. Trimming removed 2 bases at V and 4 bases at J, with 8 bases between. Germline CDR1 and CDR2: MNHEY and SVGAGI. The CDR3 nucleotides read TGTGCCAGCAGTTACAGGCTATCCACCGGGGAGCTGTTTTTT. This sequence encodes CASSYRLSTGELFF.

The chain employs TRBV5-4 and TRBJ2-7; a weak D match, TRBD1 (6 bases). Per germline, CDR1 SGHNT and CDR2 YYREEE (reference sequence). The CDR3 extends over 13 amino acids. The V end lost 3 bases, the J end lost 2 bases, and 9 bases lay between the germline ends. CDR3 DNA sequence: TGTGCCAGCAGCTCTGGACAGACCTACGAGCAGTACTTC. It is translated as CASSSGQTYEQYF.

The chain links TRBV4-3 to TRBJ1-2; a weak D match, TRBD1 (6 bases). V was shortened by 4 bases and J by 4 bases, with 16 bases between the two germline ends. This CDR3 contains 15 residues. CDR1 is LGHNA, CDR2 YSLEER, per germline. The CDR3 nucleotides read TGCGCCAGCAGCCTCGCAGGGGACTATAGCTATGGCTACACCTTC. Its translation is CASSLAGDYSYGYTF.

The chain recombines TRBV6-1 with TRBJ2-7; a possible D gene is TRBD1 (6 bases). Germline V gives CDR1 MNHNS, CDR2 SASEGT. Between the trimmed V and J ends, which lost 9 bases and 6 bases, there was a span of 9 bases. The CDR3 runs to 10 residues. CDR3 region: CASGQSEQYF. The CDR3 region has the DNA TGTGCCAGTGGACAGTCCGAGCAGTACTTC.

V and J are TRBV6-1 and TRBJ1-2, with TRBD1 identical over 7 bases. The length of the CDR3 is 15 residues. V lost 3 bases, J lost 0 bases, and 4 bases stayed unmatched. Germline assignment: CDR1 MNHNS and CDR2 SASEGT. This CDR3 reads CASSDGQAPNYGYTF. Here the CDR3 DNA reads TGTGCCAGCAGTGATGGACAGGCCCCTAACTATGGCTACACCTTC.

The chain employs TRBV7-9 and TRBJ2-7; TRBD2 is a possible D gene (5 bases). The V and J ends lost 5 bases and 2 bases respectively, with 7 bases between them. The CDR3 covers 12 residues. Germline CDR1 SEHNR, CDR2 FQNEAQ (reference sequence). In DNA form, the CDR3 reads TGTGCCAGCAGCCGAGGGACCTACGAGCAGTACTTC. It translates to CASSRGTYEQYF.

V usage is TRBV5-6 and J usage is TRBJ2-2; D uncertain. There are 13 residues in the CDR3. Germline V gene lookup returns CDR1 SGHDT and CDR2 YYEEEE. The ends were cut back, 0 bases at V and 10 bases at J, with 10 bases in the middle. The CDR3 here is CASSLAPATELFF. The CDR3 bases are TGTGCCAGCAGCTTGGCCCCCGCCACGGAGCTGTTTTTT.

This chain uses TRBV10-3 with TRBJ1-3; the D gene is possibly TRBD1 (6 bases). Per germline, CDR1 ENHRY and CDR2 SYGVKD. The V gene lost 5 bases and the J gene lost 0 bases, with 14 bases spanning the gap. This CDR3 contains 16 residues. The CDR3 region is CAISSTTGRSGNTIYF. CDR3 bases: TGTGCCATCAGTTCTACGACAGGTCGCTCTGGAAACACCATATATTTT.

The V call is TRBV30, the J call TRBJ1-6; 9 bases map to TRBD1. Germline-derived CDR1 and CDR2 are GTSNPN and SVGIG (reference sequence). The CDR3 sequence is 15 residues long. Germline trimming cut 2 bases from V and 8 bases from J; bases unmatched to any gene: 7. Here the CDR3 reads CAWSSGTGKHSPLHF. Written as DNA, the CDR3 is TGTGCCTGGAGTTCAGGGACAGGGAAACATTCACCCCTCCACTTT.

This chain links TRBV11-2 with TRBJ1-1; the D is unclear. Germline CDR1 reads SGHAT; CDR2 reads FQNNGV. The ends were cut back, 5 bases at V and 2 bases at J, with 12 bases in the middle. The CDR3 loop spans 14 amino acids. The CDR3 region is CASSPRTANTEAFF. The CDR3 DNA reads as TGTGCCAGCAGCCCCCGGACGGCTAACACTGAAGCTTTCTTT. Combining the CDR3 with reference TRBV11-2 and TRBJ1-1 gives the whole variable domain EAGVAQSPRYKIIEKRQSVAFWCNPISGHATLYWYQQILGQGPKLLIQFQNNGVVDDSQLPKDRFSAERLKGVDSTLKIQPAKLEDSAVYLCASSPRTANTEAFFGQGTRLTVV.

The rearrangement joins TRBV5-6 to TRBJ2-5; D call uncertain. Trimming left V 0 bases short and J 4 bases short, with 10 bases between. Germline CDR1 and CDR2: SGHDT and YYEEEE. This CDR3 spans 14 amino acids. The CDR3 here is CASSLVLGAETQYF. The CDR3 DNA reads TGTGCCAGCAGCTTGGTCCTGGGCGCAGAGACCCAGTACTTC.

The V gene is TRBV2, the J gene TRBJ2-1, with D unclear. This CDR3 spans 12 amino acids. CDR1 and CDR2 (germline): SNHLY, FYNNEI. The V gene lost 1 base and the J gene lost 11 bases, with 9 bases spanning the gap. CDR3 amino acids: CASSEGPRKQFF. Written as DNA, the CDR3 is TGTGCCAGCAGTGAAGGTCCTCGGAAGCAGTTCTTC.

J is TRBJ2-7 and V is TRBV4-2, with D tentatively TRBD1 or TRBD2 (5 bases each). With 1 base removed from V and 4 bases from J, the gap between germline ends came to 17 bases. The germline gives CDR1 LGHNA, CDR2 YNFKEQ. The CDR3 loop spans 16 amino acids. The CDR3, as DNA: TGTGCCAGCAGCCAAGCAGCCGGGATGGGGCGGTACGAGCAGTACTTC. It specifies CASSQAAGMGRYEQYF.